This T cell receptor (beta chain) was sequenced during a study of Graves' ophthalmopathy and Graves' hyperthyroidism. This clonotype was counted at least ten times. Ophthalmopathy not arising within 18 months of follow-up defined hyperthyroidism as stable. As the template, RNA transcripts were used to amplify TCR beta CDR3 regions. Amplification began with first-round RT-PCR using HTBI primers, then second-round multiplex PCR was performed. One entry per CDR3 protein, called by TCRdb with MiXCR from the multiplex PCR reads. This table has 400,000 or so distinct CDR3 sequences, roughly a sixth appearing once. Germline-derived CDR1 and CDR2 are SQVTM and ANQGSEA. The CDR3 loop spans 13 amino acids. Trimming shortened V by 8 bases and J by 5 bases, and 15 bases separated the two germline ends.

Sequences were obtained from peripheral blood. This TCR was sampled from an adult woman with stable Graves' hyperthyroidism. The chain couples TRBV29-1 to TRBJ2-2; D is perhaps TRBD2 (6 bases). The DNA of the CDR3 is TGCAGCACTGGGCCCGGGGGAACCGGGGAGCTGTTTTTT. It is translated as CSTGPGGTGELFF.